The rows below give T cell receptor beta chains drawn from one sample of a study of breast tumors, draining lymph nodes, adjacent tissues. MiXCR was run by TCRdb on the multiplex PCR reads, yielding one entry per CDR3 protein. The table lists approximately 190,000 distinct CDR3 sequences, about 32% of them singletons. The material sequenced was axillary lymph node tissue. Receptors originate from a female donor with breast cancer. Some clones in this sample may be carry-over from other donors' samples. The CDR3 runs from the conserved cysteine through the conserved F or W. Fields, in order: D gene, V gene, clone size, J gene, CDR3 DNA, CDR3 protein. The D gene is left open where the match is weak. Where a row states a size, it is once, few, many or the class of an expanded clone; other rows omit it.

D: NA; V: TRBV5-5; size: many; J: TRBJ2-1; DNA: TGTGCCAGCAGCTTGGCGGCTGGGAGCTCCTACAATGAGCAGTTCTTC; CDR3: CASSLAAGSSYNEQFF
D: TRBD1; V: TRBV12-3/TRBV12-4; size: NA; J: TRBJ1-4; DNA: TGTGCCAGCAGCGCGACAGGGGACGAAAAACTGTTTTTT; CDR3: CASSATGDEKLFF
D: NA; V: TRBV28; size: many; J: TRBJ2-3; DNA: TGTGCCAGCAGTTATCGGACAGAGAACACAGATACGCAGTATTTT; CDR3: CASSYRTENTDTQYF
D: NA; V: TRBV19; size: NA; J: TRBJ1-3; DNA: TGTGCCAGTAGTATAATGAACTCTGGAAACACCATATATTTT; CDR3: CASSIMNSGNTIYF
D: TRBD2; V: TRBV5-1; size: many; J: TRBJ2-7; DNA: TGCGCCAGCAGCTTAACACTAGCGGACCTCTCCTACGAGCAGTACTTC; CDR3: CASSLTLADLSYEQYF
D: TRBD2; V: TRBV12-3/TRBV12-4; size: many; J: TRBJ2-5; DNA: TGTGCCAGCAGTTTAGTGGCTAGCGGCCAAGAGACCCAGTACTTC; CDR3: CASSLVASGQETQYF
D: TRBD2; V: TRBV18; size: NA; J: TRBJ2-1; DNA: TGTGCCAGCTCACCTCCACGGGGGGGCGGAAACGTAGGCTACAATGAGCAGTTCTTC; CDR3: CASSPPRGGGNVGYNEQFF
D: NA; V: TRBV7-2; size: NA; J: TRBJ2-7; DNA: NA; CDR3: CACSVEGQGYEQYF
D: NA; V: TRBV6-2/TRBV6-3; size: many; J: TRBJ1-6; DNA: TGTGCCAGCACAGGCCGGGTAGGGCCCCTCCACTTT; CDR3: CASTGRVGPLHF
D: NA; V: TRBV6-1; size: few; J: TRBJ1-1; DNA: TGTGCCAGCAGTGAAAACGGGAGATACACTGAAGCTTTCTTT; CDR3: CASSENGRYTEAFF
D: NA; V: TRBV5-1; size: NA; J: TRBJ2-5; DNA: TGCGCCAGCAGCTTGGGGGGGCCTAAAGACACCCAGTACTTC; CDR3: CASSLGGPKDTQYF
D: TRBD1; V: TRBV7-9; size: NA; J: TRBJ1-3; DNA: TGTGCCAGCAGACCAGACAGGGGGCTTGAAAACACCATATATTTT; CDR3: CASRPDRGLENTIYF
D: NA; V: TRBV4-3; size: many; J: TRBJ1-4; DNA: TGCGCCAGCAGCCAGCAGGGGTGGGCTAATGAAAAACTGTTTTTT; CDR3: CASSQQGWANEKLFF